This T cell receptor (beta chain) was obtained from a study of shared clonotypes between healthy human individuals. It was across several immunoSEQ plates that each subset's genomic DNA was evenly split. This table comes from immunoSEQ multiplex PCR, and its TCRdb copy is limited to in-frame clones, with some not included. The table lists more than 400,000 clones, about 96% of them singletons, with about 0.06% in the top ten. Losses at the gene ends were 1 base for V and 7 bases for J; bases not matched to a gene: 9. Germline CDR1 is SGHAT and CDR2 is FQNNGV. The CDR3 is 15 residues long. Study-wide points: Sorted-subset sequencing, rarefaction showed, was incomplete despite large depth. Of the naive CD4 clonotypes, 4% to 5% were shared across a few donors.

As to this clone: Its antigen is as yet unknown.

The split of CD4+ cells yielded CD45RA+ naive and CD45RA-negative memory subsets. The clonotype was recovered from a woman aged 25 to 45 in good health. The sample taken for sequencing was naive CD4+ T cells sorted from blood. Subset indicated: CD45RA+ positively selected. V usage is TRBV11-2 and J usage is TRBJ2-7; TRBD2 aligns across 8 bases. The CDR3 protein is CASSLAAGGEWEQYF. DNA of the CDR3: TGTGCCAGCAGCTTAGCGGCGGGAGGCGAATGGGAGCAGTACTTC.